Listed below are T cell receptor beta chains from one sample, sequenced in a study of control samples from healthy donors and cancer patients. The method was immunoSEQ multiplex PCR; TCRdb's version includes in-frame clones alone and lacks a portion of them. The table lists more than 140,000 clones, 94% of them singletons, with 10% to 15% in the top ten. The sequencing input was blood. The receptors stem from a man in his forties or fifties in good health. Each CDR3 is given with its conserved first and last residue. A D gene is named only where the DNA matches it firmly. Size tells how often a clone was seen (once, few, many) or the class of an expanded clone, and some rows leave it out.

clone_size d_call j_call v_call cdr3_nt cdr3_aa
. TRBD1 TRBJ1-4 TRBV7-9 TGTGCCAGCAGCTTAGCGGACAGGGTGGGCGAAAAACTGTTTTTT CASSLADRVGEKLFF
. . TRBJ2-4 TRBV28 TGTGCCAGCAGTCCCCGTGAGGGAGCCAAAAACATTCAGTACTTC CASSPREGAKNIQYF
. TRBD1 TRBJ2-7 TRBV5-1 TGCGCCAGCAGCTTGGATCGGACAGGAAAGACCTACGAGCAGTACTTC CASSLDRTGKTYEQYF
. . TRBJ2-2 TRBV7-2 TGTGCCAGCAGCTTAGATAGGGAGAACACCGGGGAGCTGTTTTTT CASSLDRENTGELFF
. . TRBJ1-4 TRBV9 TGTGCCAGCAGCGTAGGGGGTACAACTAATGAAAAACTGTTTTTT CASSVGGTTNEKLFF
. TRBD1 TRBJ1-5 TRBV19 TGTGCCAGTAGTAGAGACAGGGGGTTTAGTCAGCCCCAGCATTTT CASSRDRGFSQPQHF
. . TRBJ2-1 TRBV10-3 TGTGCCATCAAGTTAGGACTGGGAGCCTACAATGAGCAGTTCTTC CAIKLGLGAYNEQFF
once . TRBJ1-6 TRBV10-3 TGTGCCATCAGTGCGACTACAGGGCTGAATTCACCCCTCCACTTT CAISATTGLNSPLHF
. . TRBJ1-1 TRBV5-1 TGCGCCAGCAGCCTTACCGCGGGAGGGACTGAAGCTTTCTTT CASSLTAGGTEAFF
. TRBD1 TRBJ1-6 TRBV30 TGTGCCTGGAGTGTTGGCAGGGGGCATTCACCCCTCCACTTT CAWSVGRGHSPLHF
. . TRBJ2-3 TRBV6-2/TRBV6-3 TGTGCCAGCACCCCCCCCGCTAGCCCAGATACGCAGTATTTT CASTPPASPDTQYF
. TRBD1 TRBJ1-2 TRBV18 TGTGCCAGCTCACCAGACAGGGGTGGCTACACCTTC CASSPDRGGYTF
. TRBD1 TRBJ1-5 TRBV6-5 TGTGCCAGCACCCAAGGGACAGGGGAAGGACAGCCCCAGCATTTT CASTQGTGEGQPQHF
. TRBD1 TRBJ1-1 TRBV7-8 TGTGCCAGCAGCTTTCCCGGGACAGGGGCTAAAGCTTTCTTT CASSFPGTGAKAFF
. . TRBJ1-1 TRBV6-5 TGTGCCAGCAGTTCGGGGGGGCACGACACTGAAGCTTTCTTT CASSSGGHDTEAFF
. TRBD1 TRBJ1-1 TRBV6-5 TGTGCCAGCAGCAGGGGGACTGAAGCTTTCTTT CASSRGTEAFF
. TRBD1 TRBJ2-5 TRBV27 TGTGCCAGCAGTAAACTCGGGACAGGGAAGACCCAGTACTTC CASSKLGTGKTQYF
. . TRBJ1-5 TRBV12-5 TGTGCTAGTGGTTTGGTGCGGGCAGGGAATCAGCCCCAGCATTTT CASGLVRAGNQPQHF
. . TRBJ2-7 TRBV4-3 TGCGCCAGCAGCCAAGATTCGACTGATTACCCCTACGAGCAGTACTTC CASSQDSTDYPYEQYF
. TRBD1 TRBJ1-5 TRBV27 TGTGCCAGCAGTTCAAGGGGGCGCCGGTTTGATCAGCCCCAGCATTTT CASSSRGRRFDQPQHF
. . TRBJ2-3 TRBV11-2 TGTGCCAGCAGCTTAGTGTCTACTAGAGATACGCAGTATTTT CASSLVSTRDTQYF
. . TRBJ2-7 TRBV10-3 TGTGCCATCAGTGCGGGGCACGGAGTCGCCTACGAGCAGTACTTC CAISAGHGVAYEQYF
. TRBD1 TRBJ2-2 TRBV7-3 TGTGCCAGCAGCGCAAACAGGGGTGGGGCCACCGGGGAGCTGTTTTTT CASSANRGGATGELFF
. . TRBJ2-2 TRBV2 TGTGCCAGCAGTGAAGCTTGGGACCCCGGGGAGCTGTTTTTT CASSEAWDPGELFF
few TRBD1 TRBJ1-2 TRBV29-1 TGCAGCGCCGGGGGACAGAACTATGGCTACACCTTC CSAGGQNYGYTF
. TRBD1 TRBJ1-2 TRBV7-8 TGTGCCAGCAGCTTAGATAAGGGGGCCTATGGCTACACCTTC CASSLDKGAYGYTF
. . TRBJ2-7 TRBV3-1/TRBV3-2 TGTGCCAGCAGCCAAGAGTCCGGGACTTCCTACGAGCAGTACTTC CASSQESGTSYEQYF
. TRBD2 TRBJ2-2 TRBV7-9 TGTGCCAGCAGCAAAGCGGGGAGGTTGATCGGGGAGCTGTTTTTT CASSKAGRLIGELFF
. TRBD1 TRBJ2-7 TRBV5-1 TGCGCCAGCAGGATAAAACCGGGACAGGGGACCTACGAGCAGTACTTC CASRIKPGQGTYEQYF
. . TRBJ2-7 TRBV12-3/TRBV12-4 TGTGCCAGCAGTTTAAGTTTCTACGAGCAGTACTTC CASSLSFYEQYF
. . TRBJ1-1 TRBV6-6 TGTGCCAGCAAAACAGATGGAATGAACACTGAAGCTTTCTTT CASKTDGMNTEAFF
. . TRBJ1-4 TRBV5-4 TGTGCCAGCAGCTTGGCCGGCGAAAAACTGTTTTTT CASSLAGEKLFF
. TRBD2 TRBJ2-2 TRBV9 TGTGCCAGCAGCGTAGGGCTAGCGGGAGATTTTGCCGGGGAGCTGTTTTTT CASSVGLAGDFAGELFF
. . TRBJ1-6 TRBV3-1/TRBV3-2 TGTGCCAGCAGCCAGGGGGGACACTCACCCCTCCACTTT CASSQGGHSPLHF
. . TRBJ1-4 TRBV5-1 TGCGCCAGCAGCTCCTACAGGGATGGTGCTGAAAAACTGTTTTTT CASSSYRDGAEKLFF
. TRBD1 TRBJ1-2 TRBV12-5 TGTGCTAGTGGTTTAACGACAGGGTACTATGGCTACACCTTC CASGLTTGYYGYTF
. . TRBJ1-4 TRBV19 TGTGCCAGCGGGGACCGACCGAATGAAAAACTGTTTTTT CASGDRPNEKLFF
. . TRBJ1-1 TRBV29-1 TGCAGCGTTGAAGACCACACTGAAGCTTTCTTT CSVEDHTEAFF
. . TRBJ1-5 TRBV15 TGTGCCACCAGCAGAGGCCCGGGTCAGCCCCAGCATTTT CATSRGPGQPQHF
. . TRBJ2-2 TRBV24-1 TGTGCCACCAGGGGGCCCACTTCTTCGCAAGAGCTGTTTTTT CATRGPTSSQELFF
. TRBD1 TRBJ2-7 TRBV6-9 TGTGCCAGCAGCCAGACCCTGGACAGGGGCCTTTCCTACGAGCAGTACTTC CASSQTLDRGLSYEQYF
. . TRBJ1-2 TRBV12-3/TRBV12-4 TGTGCCAGCAGTTTAGGGGAGGTCTATGGCTACACCTTC CASSLGEVYGYTF
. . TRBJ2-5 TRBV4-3 TGCGCCAGCAGCCAAGCGTGGGCGTCGGAGACCCAGTACTTC CASSQAWASETQYF
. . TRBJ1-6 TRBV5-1 TGCGCCAGCAGCTTGGCCGGGACAACCTATAATTCACCCCTCCACTTT CASSLAGTTYNSPLHF
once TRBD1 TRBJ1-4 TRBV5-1 TGCGCCAGCAGCCGGGACAGGGCTAATGAAAAACTGTTTTTT CASSRDRANEKLFF
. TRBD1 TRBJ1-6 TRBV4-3 TGCGCCAGCAGCCAAGCCGGACAGGGGAATTCACCCCTCCACTTT CASSQAGQGNSPLHF
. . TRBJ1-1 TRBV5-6 TGTGCCAGCAGCCTCAGGGCTCTGAACACTGAAGCTTTCTTT CASSLRALNTEAFF
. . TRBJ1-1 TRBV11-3 TGTGCCAGCAGCTTAAAAGGGGGCACTGAAGCTTTCTTT CASSLKGGTEAFF
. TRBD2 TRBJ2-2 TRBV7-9 TGTGCCAGCAGCCCGCAGCGGGGGACTCAAAACACCGGGGAGCTGTTTTTT CASSPQRGTQNTGELFF
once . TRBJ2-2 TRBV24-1 TGTGCCACCAGTGATTTAAGACAGCCCACCGGGGAGCTGTTTTTT CATSDLRQPTGELFF
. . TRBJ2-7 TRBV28 TGTGCCAGCAGTTTATCGGTCGGGAGCTCCTACGAGCAGTACTTC CASSLSVGSSYEQYF
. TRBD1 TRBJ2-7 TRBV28 TGTGCCAGCAGTCGGGACAGGGGGTTTGCCTACGAGCAGTACTTC CASSRDRGFAYEQYF
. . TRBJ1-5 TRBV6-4 TGTGCCAGCGGCCCACACAGGGCGGCCCAGCATTTT CASGPHRAAQHF
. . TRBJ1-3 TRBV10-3 TGTGCCATCAGAAGGACCGACTCTGGAAACACCATATATTTT CAIRRTDSGNTIYF
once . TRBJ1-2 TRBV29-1 TGCAGCGTTGAAGTTCTGACACCCTTGGATTATGGCTACACCTTC CSVEVLTPLDYGYTF
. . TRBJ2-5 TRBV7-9 TGTGCCAGCAGCCGTACGCTAGCAAAGGAGACCCAGTACTTC CASSRTLAKETQYF
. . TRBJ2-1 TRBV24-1 TGTGCCACCAGTGAGCCGGGACGAGGGGTTTACAATGAGCAGTTCTTC CATSEPGRGVYNEQFF
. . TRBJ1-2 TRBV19 TGTGCCAGCAAAACAACAGGGAGACCTGGCTACACCTTC CASKTTGRPGYTF
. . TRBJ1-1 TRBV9 TGTGCCAGCAGCCCTACTTGGGGGGCCAGCACTGAAGCTTTCTTT CASSPTWGASTEAFF